This TCR beta chain was documented in a study of T-cell reconstitution after alpha-beta-depleted transplantation in children. As for this clonotype: Antigen unknown.

Study results and limitations: Two months or so post-transplant, alpha-beta T cells reportedly derived from several hundred expanded graft clones. By one year post-transplant, T-cell counts and diversity largely arose from T cells that were newly produced. Day-60 TCRbeta diversity that was high in some patients was derived from surviving recipient T cells and thymic progenitors.

TCRbeta library preparation incorporated unique molecular identifiers. Using its own MiXCR run on the PCR reads, TCRdb lists one record per CDR3 protein. The table lists 670,000 or so distinct CDR3 sequences, around 13% of them singletons. The source of this sequence is a girl aged 2 to 10 with congenital amegakaryocytic thrombocytopenia, due to receive a stem cell transplant. The sample consisted of PBMCs, taken before TCRalphabeta/CD19-depleted stem cell transplant.

The CDR3 DNA reads as TGCAGGGGGACTAGCGGGGCTGAGCAGTTCTTC. Amino acids: CRGTSGAEQFF. This chain joins TRBV20-1 and TRBJ2-1, with 13 bases matching TRBD2. This CDR3 contains 11 residues. Germline V CDR1 and CDR2: DFQATT, SNEGSKA (reference sequence).